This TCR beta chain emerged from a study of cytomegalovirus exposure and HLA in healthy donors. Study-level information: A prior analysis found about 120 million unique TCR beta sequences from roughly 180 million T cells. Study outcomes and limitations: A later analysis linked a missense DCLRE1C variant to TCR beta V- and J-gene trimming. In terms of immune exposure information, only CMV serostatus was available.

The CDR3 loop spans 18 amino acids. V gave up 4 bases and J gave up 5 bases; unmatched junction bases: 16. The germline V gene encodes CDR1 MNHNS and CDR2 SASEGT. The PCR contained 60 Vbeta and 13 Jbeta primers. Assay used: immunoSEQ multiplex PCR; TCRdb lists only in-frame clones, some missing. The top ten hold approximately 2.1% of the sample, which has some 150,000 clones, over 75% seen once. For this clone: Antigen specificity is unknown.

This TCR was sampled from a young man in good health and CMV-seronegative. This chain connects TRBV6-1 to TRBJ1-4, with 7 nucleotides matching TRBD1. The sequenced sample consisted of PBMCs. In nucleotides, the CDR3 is TGTGCCAGCAGTGTACGGGAAGACAGGGTCAGTGGGAATGAAAAACTGTTTTTT. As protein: CASSVREDRVSGNEKLFF.